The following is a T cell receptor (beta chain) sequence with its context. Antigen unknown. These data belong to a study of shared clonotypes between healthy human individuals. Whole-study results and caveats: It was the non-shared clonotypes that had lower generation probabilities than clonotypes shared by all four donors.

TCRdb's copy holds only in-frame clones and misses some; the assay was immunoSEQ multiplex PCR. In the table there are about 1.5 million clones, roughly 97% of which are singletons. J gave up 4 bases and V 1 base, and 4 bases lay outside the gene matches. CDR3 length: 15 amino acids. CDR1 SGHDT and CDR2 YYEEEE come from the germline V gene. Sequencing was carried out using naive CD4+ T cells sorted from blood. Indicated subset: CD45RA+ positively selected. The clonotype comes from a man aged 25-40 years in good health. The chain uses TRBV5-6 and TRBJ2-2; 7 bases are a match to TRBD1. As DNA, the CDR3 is TGTGCCAGCAGCTTGACAGGGGTTCGCACCGGGGAGCTGTTTTTT. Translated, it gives CASSLTGVRTGELFF. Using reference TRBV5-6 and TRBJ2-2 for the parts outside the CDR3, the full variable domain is DAGVTQSPTHLIKTRGQQVTLRCSPKSGHDTVSWYQQALGQGPQFIFQYYEEEERQRGNFPDRFSGHQFPNYSSELNVNALLLGDSALYLCASSLTGVRTGELFFGEGSRLTVL.